This TCR beta chain was sequenced for a study of blood T cell repertoires in COVID-19. Overall study: Samples of COVID-19 (acute and convalescent) were obtained from the United States, Italy and Spain. Nucleic acid was either cDNA or gDNA, and it came from T cells, B-cell-depleted T cells, or PBMCs.

Measured with immunoSEQ multiplex PCR; TCRdb has only the in-frame clones, and not every one. The table includes approximately 150,000 clones, around nine tenths detected once. This CDR3 comprises 13 residues. V lost 1 base to trimming and J lost 5 bases, with 8 bases between them. Germline CDR1 reads SGHNT; CDR2 reads YENEEA. This clone was recorded once. Source material: peripheral blood. The rearrangement links TRBV11-3 to TRBJ1-1, with D possibly matching TRBD1 (6 bases). The clonotype originates from a woman between 45 and 60 years old with active or convalescent COVID-19. The CDR3 is CASSLGGQTEAFF. The DNA of the CDR3 is TGTGCCAGCAGCTTAGGGGGACAAACTGAAGCTTTCTTT.